The T cell receptor (beta chain) described here comes from a study of follicular helper T cells after annual influenza vaccination. General study results and limits: Productive TCRB sequences came from only about 8.5-21% of cells. Day 7 ICOS+CD38+ clones later appeared mostly in ICOS-CD38- cTfh.

Regarding time point: 2014-2015 season, 7 days after vaccination. The data were produced by immunoSEQ multiplex PCR, yet TCRdb's version contains in-frame clones alone and is incomplete. The repertoire holds roughly 15,000 clones, with roughly 84% as singletons. Concerning this clone itself: Its antigen remains unidentified.

This CDR3 region has 17 residues. The germline V and J ends were trimmed by 1 base and 0 bases, with 13 bases remaining between them. Germline-derived CDR1 and CDR2 are KGHSH and LQKENI. The source of this sequence is an adult who received the influenza vaccine. The V gene is TRBV18, the J gene TRBJ1-3; no clear D gene. The source material was CXCR5+ CD38- circulating T follicular helper cells from blood, sampled 7 days after influenza vaccination. Indicated subset: circulating Tfh, non-naive CD4+CXCR5+PD-1+ (ICOS+CD38+ or ICOS-CD38-). For the CDR3, the DNA is TGTGCCAGCTCACCACGGCCAGGCACCTACTCTGGAAACACCATATATTTT. It specifies CASSPRPGTYSGNTIYF.